The 22 T cell receptor beta chains below all came from one sample that was sequenced in a study of blood T cell repertoires in COVID-19. The data were produced by immunoSEQ multiplex PCR, yet TCRdb's version contains in-frame clones alone and is incomplete. The sample records some 150,000 clones, about 90% being singletons. Sample: peripheral blood. Receptors were obtained from a man over 45 with active COVID-19.

This chain joins TRBV5-4 and TRBJ2-2; D might be TRBD1 (5 bases). This CDR3 contains 13 residues. V lost 6 bases and J lost 3, with 9 bases in between. CDR1 and CDR2 from the germline V gene are SGHNT and YYREEE (reference sequence). The CDR3 bases are TGTGCCAGCACCCCAGGGTACACCGGGGAGCTGTTTTTT. It codes for CASTPGYTGELFF.

The gene calls are TRBV7-2 and TRBJ2-3; TRBD2 aligns across 9 bases. Germline V gene lookup returns CDR1 SGHTA and CDR2 FQGNSA. The CDR3 covers 16 residues. Trimming took 0 bases from V and 5 from J; bases not matched to a gene: 6. The CDR3 DNA reads as TGTGCCAGCAGCTTAGCTCGCGGGGGGGCCGGAGATACGCAGTATTTT. The encoded protein is CASSLARGGAGDTQYF.

This clone occurred a few times. The CDR3 loop is CASSLGAVVTNYGYTF. For the CDR3, the DNA is TGTGCCAGCAGCTTAGGGGCAGTAGTAACTAACTATGGCTACACCTTC. The rearrangement uses TRBV7-9 and TRBJ1-2; no reliable D call. This CDR3 is built from 16 residues. Germline values: CDR1 SEHNR, CDR2 FQNEAQ (reference sequence). The V gene lost 1 base and the J gene lost 0 bases, with 12 bases spanning the gap.

CDR3 region: CASTGTVYGYTF. The CDR3 DNA reads as TGTGCCAGCACCGGGACAGTCTATGGCTACACCTTC. The chain couples TRBV28 to TRBJ1-2, with 7 bases lining up with TRBD1. CDR1 and CDR2 (germline): MDHEN, SYDVKM. CDR3 length: 12 amino acids. The V and J ends lost 7 bases and 4 bases, in that order; junction bases with no gene match: 3.

The rearrangement links TRBV3-1 (or the pseudogene TRBV3-2) to TRBJ1-2; D possibly corresponds to TRBD1 (6 bases). There are 12 residues in the CDR3. V lost 3 bases to trimming and J lost 7 bases, with 9 bases between them. CDR1 LGHDT and CDR2 YNNKEL come from the germline V gene (reference sequence). CDR3 nucleotide sequence: TGTGCCAGCAGCCAGGGGGCCGTTGGCTACACCTTC. This gives the protein CASSQGAVGYTF.

The chain uses TRBV6-1 and TRBJ2-6; D not certain. This CDR3 comprises 18 residues. V was trimmed by 3 bases and J by 0 bases, leaving 15 bases between them. Per the germline V gene, CDR1 is MNHNS and CDR2 is SASEGT. The CDR3 reads CASSDRTALSSGANVLTF. In DNA form, the CDR3 reads TGTGCCAGCAGTGATAGAACAGCTCTTAGCTCTGGGGCCAACGTCCTGACTTTC.

The chain has TRBV7-9 and TRBJ2-7, with 10 nucleotides matching TRBD2. The CDR3 runs 15 residues. V dropped 4 bases and J dropped 2; count of bases not matched to a gene: 5. Per the germline V gene, CDR1 is SEHNR and CDR2 is FQNEAQ (reference sequence). In DNA, the CDR3 is TGTGCCAGCAGCTGGAGCGGGGGGGGTCCCTACGAGCAGTACTTC. Its translation is CASSWSGGGPYEQYF.

The chain couples TRBV7-9 to TRBJ2-2; 7 bases align to TRBD1. Per germline, CDR1 SEHNR and CDR2 FQNEAQ (reference sequence). J was trimmed by 7 bases and V by 0 bases; bases with no gene match: 2. The CDR3 length is 14 residues. In DNA, the CDR3 is TGTGCCAGCAGCTTAGCCCCAGGGGGCGGGGAGCTGTTTTTT. Translated, it gives CASSLAPGGGELFF.

This chain uses TRBV4-1 with TRBJ2-7; 8 bases map to TRBD2. The CDR3 loop spans 15 amino acids. The V gene end was trimmed by 4 bases and the J gene end by 0 bases; junction bases not matched to a gene: 5. Per the germline V gene, CDR1 is MGHRA and CDR2 is YSYEKL. CDR3 DNA: TGCGCCAGCAGCCCTGCCGGGACTAGCTCCTACGAGCAGTACTTC. Its translation is CASSPAGTSSYEQYF.

The CDR3 sequence is CASSPDARQGDQTFF. DNA for the CDR3: TGCGCCAGCAGTCCAGATGCTAGACAGGGGGATCAGACTTTCTTT. The V and J genes are TRBV4-3 and TRBJ1-1; 9 bases match TRBD1. Germline V lookup: CDR1 LGHNA, CDR2 YSLEER. The J segment lost 12 bases and the V segment lost 6 bases, leaving 17 bases of the junction unmatched. CDR3 size: 15 residues.

V usage is TRBV12-5 and J usage is TRBJ1-5; 9 bases align to TRBD1. Looked up from germline, CDR1 is LGHNT and CDR2 is FRNRAP. The V gene end was trimmed by 2 bases and the J gene end by 2 bases; junction bases not matched to a gene: 7. The CDR3 consists of 17 residues. The CDR3 sequence is CASGLTRDRVGNQPQHF. DNA for the CDR3: TGTGCTAGTGGTTTGACCCGGGACAGGGTTGGCAATCAGCCCCAGCATTTT.

This clone was recorded a few times. The V and J genes are TRBV5-4 and TRBJ1-4; 9 bases are a match to TRBD1. Per germline, CDR1 SGHNT and CDR2 YYREEE (reference sequence). CDR3 length equals 16 residues. V lost 1 base, J lost 4 bases, and 5 bases stayed unmatched. The CDR3 loop reads CASSLSTDRGNEKLFF. CDR3 DNA: TGTGCCAGCAGCTTGTCCACGGACAGGGGTAATGAAAAACTGTTTTTT.

The sample holds a few counts of this clone. This sequence joins TRBV6-2 or TRBV6-3 and TRBJ1-1; TRBD1 matches at 8 bases. This CDR3 has 14 amino acids. Per the germline V gene, CDR1 is MNHEY and CDR2 is SVGEGT. With V trimmed by 2 bases and J by 1 base, 0 bases remained unmatched. CDR3 loop: CASSYGQGNTEAFF. In DNA form, the CDR3 reads TGTGCCAGCAGTTACGGACAGGGGAACACTGAAGCTTTCTTT.

CDR3 region: CASSAAKRGGTDTQYF. In DNA, the CDR3 is TGTGCCAGCAGCGCCGCTAAGCGGGGGGGCACAGATACGCAGTATTTT. The chain has TRBV2 and TRBJ2-3; 9 bases are a match to TRBD2. With 6 bases clipped from V and 1 base from J, the junction kept 8 bases outside the gene matches. CDR1 is SNHLY, CDR2 FYNNEI, per germline. CDR3 length equals 16 residues. Full variable domain (rest looked up from reference TRBV2 and TRBJ2-3): EPEVTQTPSHQVTQMGQEVILRCVPISNHLYFYWYRQILGQKVEFLVSFYNNEISEKSEIFDDQFSVERPDGSNFTLKIRSTKLEDSAMYFCASSAAKRGGTDTQYFGPGTRLTVL.

The chain joins TRBV19 to TRBJ1-1, with a tentative D call TRBD1 (6 bases). CDR3 length: 14 amino acids. Trimming shortened V by 5 bases and J by 5 bases, and 15 bases separated the two germline ends. Germline lookup yields CDR1 LNHDA and CDR2 SQIVND (reference sequence). This CDR3 is CASSSWGRGTEAFF. CDR3 coding DNA: TGTGCCAGTAGTTCTTGGGGGCGCGGGACTGAAGCTTTCTTT.

The chain combines TRBV7-9 with TRBJ1-2, with D maybe TRBD1 (5 bases). Trimming shortened V by 4 bases and J by 6 bases, and 6 bases separated the two germline ends. Germline values: CDR1 SEHNR, CDR2 FQNEAQ (reference sequence). This CDR3 comprises 11 residues. CDR3 loop: CASSSTDGYTF. The CDR3 DNA reads as TGTGCCAGCAGCTCGACAGATGGCTACACCTTC. Drawing the rest from reference TRBV7-9 and TRBJ1-2, the complete variable domain is DTGVSQNPRHKITKRGQNVTFRCDPISEHNRLYWYRQTLGQGPEFLTYFQNEAQLEKSRLLSDRFSAERPKGSFSTLEIQRTEQGDSAMYLCASSSTDGYTFGSGTRLTVV.

The gene calls are TRBV12-3 or TRBV12-4 and TRBJ2-7; 7 bases are shared with TRBD1. V gave up 5 bases and J gave up 3 bases; unmatched junction bases: 4. This CDR3 is 13 amino acids long. The CDR3 DNA reads TGTGCCAGCAGTCCCACAGGGGTCTACGAGCAGTACTTC. This translates into CASSPTGVYEQYF.

CDR3 sequence: CASTTGYTGELFF. The CDR3 bases are TGTGCCAGCACCACGGGGTACACCGGGGAGCTGTTTTTT. The gene calls are TRBV6-5 and TRBJ2-2; a weak D match, TRBD2 (5 bases). The length of the CDR3 is 13 residues. The ends were cut back, 7 bases at V and 3 bases at J, with 9 bases in the middle. Germline CDR1 MNHEY, CDR2 SVGAGI.

V and J are TRBV6-5 and TRBJ2-3; 8 nucleotides agree with TRBD1. CDR1 is MNHEY and CDR2 is SVGAGI in the germline V gene. After removal of 6 bases from V and 2 bases from J, the junction contained 7 bases not matched to a gene. This CDR3 is 15 amino acids long. The CDR3 loop is CASRRQGTYTDTQYF. In nucleotides, the CDR3 is TGTGCCAGCAGGAGACAGGGGACGTACACAGATACGCAGTATTTT.

The chain joins TRBV6-5 to TRBJ1-4, with TRBD1 identical over 9 bases. The CDR3 runs 15 residues. Trimming at V came to 4 bases and at J to 3 bases, leaving 3 bases not matched to a gene. From germline, CDR1 is MNHEY and CDR2 SVGAGI. CDR3 bases: TGTGCCAGCAGTTGGGACAGGGCCCCTAATGAAAAACTGTTTTTT. Protein sequence: CASSWDRAPNEKLFF.

This clone was counted only a few times. The genes are TRBV19 and TRBJ1-1, with D perhaps matching TRBD1 (6 bases). CDR1 LNHDA and CDR2 SQIVND come from the germline V gene (reference sequence). V lost 5 bases and J 0 bases, leaving 13 bases between the germline ends. CDR3 length equals 15 residues. CDR3 in amino acids: CASSSGAGVNTEAFF. CDR3 DNA: TGTGCCAGTAGTTCCGGGGCAGGGGTGAACACTGAAGCTTTCTTT.

J is TRBJ2-5 and V is TRBV6-1; TRBD2 aligns across 9 bases. Germline CDR1 MNHNS, CDR2 SASEGT. The ends lost 1 base at V and 5 bases at J; junction bases unmatched: 8. This CDR3 is 16 amino acids long. Here the CDR3 DNA reads TGTGCCAGCAGTGAAGTCGGCGGGGGGGCCTTCGAGACCCAGTACTTC. Its translation is CASSEVGGGAFETQYF.